These T cell receptor beta chains were read from a single sample in a study of cytomegalovirus exposure and HLA in healthy donors. Clones were read by immunoSEQ multiplex PCR, and TCRdb kept only the in-frame ones, dropping some. Here the sample spans fewer than 180,000 clones, approximately 85% being singletons. The sequenced sample was PBMCs. The source is a man in his fifties in good health and CMV-seropositive. The CDR3 runs from the conserved cysteine through the conserved F or W. Fields, in order: V gene, D gene, clone size, J gene, CDR3 protein, CDR3 DNA. D genes are given only for firm matches. Expanded clones are given a class, and other clones once, few, many or no size at all.

TRBV28	.	.	TRBJ2-2	CASSAPRTRGKGQAGELFF	TGTGCCAGCAGTGCCCCCAGGACGCGGGGCAAAGGACAAGCCGGGGAGCTGTTTTTT
TRBV30	TRBD2	.	TRBJ2-1	CAWSPRGRAGAFF	TGTGCCTGGAGTCCCCGCGGCAGAGCGGGAGCGTTCTTC
TRBV30	TRBD1	.	TRBJ1-2	CAWSVGTGEGYTF	TGTGCCTGGAGTGTCGGGACAGGGGAAGGCTACACCTTC
TRBV15	TRBD2	.	TRBJ2-1	CATSRDSAGGRDEQFF	TGTGCCACCAGCAGAGATTCGGCGGGAGGGCGGGATGAGCAGTTCTTC
TRBV19	TRBD1	.	TRBJ2-7	CASSMGDRGTWEQYF	TGTGCCAGTAGTATGGGGGACAGGGGTACGTGGGAGCAGTACTTC
TRBV11-2	.	.	TRBJ1-2	CASSLGPQGSYGYTF	TGTGCCAGCAGCTTAGGTCCGCAGGGGAGCTATGGCTACACCTTC
TRBV18	TRBD1	.	TRBJ1-2	CASSAGTGNYGYTF	TGTGCCAGCTCGGCCGGGACAGGGAACTATGGCTACACCTTC
TRBV28	.	once	TRBJ1-1	CASRAGGRTEAFF	TGTGCCAGCAGAGCCGGGGGGCGGACTGAAGCTTTCTTT
TRBV5-1	.	.	TRBJ1-1	CASSTLAGGTEAFF	TGCGCCAGCAGCACCCTGGCGGGCGGCACTGAAGCTTTCTTT
TRBV14	.	.	TRBJ2-7	CASSVAPTYEQYF	TGTGCCAGCTCCGTAGCGCCCACCTACGAGCAGTACTTC
TRBV30	TRBD2	.	TRBJ2-3	CAWSPLRLAKFRSSDTQYF	TGTGCCTGGAGCCCACTTAGACTAGCGAAGTTTCGGTCATCAGATACGCAGTATTTT
TRBV29-1	.	.	TRBJ2-3	CSVWEASATDTQYF	TGCAGCGTATGGGAGGCAAGCGCCACAGATACGCAGTATTTT
TRBV6-5	.	.	TRBJ2-7	CASSSYYEQYF	TGTGCCAGCAGTTCCTATTACGAGCAGTACTTC
TRBV7-2	.	few	TRBJ2-3	CASSLGRDTQYF	TGTGCCAGCAGCTTAGGGAGAGATACGCAGTATTTT
TRBV5-1	.	.	TRBJ2-3	CASSLVGGPTDTQYF	TGCGCCAGCAGCTTGGTGGGGGGACCCACAGATACGCAGTATTTT
TRBV7-9	.	once	TRBJ1-4	CASSSGAGPGIYNEKLFF	TGTGCCAGCAGTTCTGGGGCAGGGCCCGGTATTTATAATGAAAAACTGTTTTTT
TRBV18	.	.	TRBJ1-2	CASSLGTNGYTF	TGTGCCAGCTCACTGGGGACTAATGGCTACACCTTC
TRBV28	TRBD1	once	TRBJ1-1	CASSPTGQDTEAFF	TGTGCCAGCAGCCCGACGGGACAGGACACTGAAGCTTTCTTT
TRBV7-9	.	.	TRBJ2-7	CSSSPLLEQYF	TGTTCCAGCAGCCCACTCCTGGAGCAGTACTTC
TRBV10-1	.	.	TRBJ2-2	CASPTRLVSTGELFF	TGCGCCAGCCCAACGAGGTTAGTAAGCACCGGGGAGCTGTTTTTT
TRBV18	TRBD2	.	TRBJ2-7	CASTGARLAASYEQYF	TGTGCCAGCACAGGGGCCAGACTAGCGGCCTCCTACGAGCAGTACTTC
TRBV7-7	TRBD2	.	TRBJ2-1	CASSRSWGGNEQFF	TGTGCTAGCAGCCGTTCGTGGGGGGGTAATGAGCAGTTCTTC
TRBV9	TRBD1	.	TRBJ1-2	CASSADRDGYGYTF	TGTGCCAGCAGCGCCGACAGGGACGGCTATGGCTACACCTTC
TRBV25-1	.	.	TRBJ1-6	CASRSTEGSYNSPLHF	TGTGCCAGCCGATCGACAGAAGGCTCCTATAATTCACCCCTCCACTTT
TRBV28	.	.	TRBJ2-7	CASSPGGGLYEQYF	TGTGCCAGCAGCCCCGGAGGGGGCCTCTACGAGCAGTACTTC
TRBV7-9	TRBD2	.	TRBJ2-2	CASSLGSGSTNTGELFF	TGTGCCAGCAGCTTAGGTAGCGGGAGTACCAACACCGGGGAGCTGTTTTTT
TRBV2	.	.	TRBJ2-3	CASCPSMADTQYF	TGTGCCAGTTGCCCCAGTATGGCAGATACGCAGTATTTT
TRBV7-9	.	.	TRBJ1-2	CASSLEADHYGYTF	TGTGCCAGCAGCTTAGAAGCGGATCACTATGGCTACACCTTC